These 28 T cell receptor beta chains originate from one sample sequenced in a study of CD8+ T cells in alopecia areata listed by TCRdb under 2018. The library was made by the immunoSEQ multiplex PCR assay. To provide template for TCR sequencing, every sample had RNA extracted and reverse transcribed into cDNA. Imported from immuneACCESS, the table was reduced by TCRdb to in-frame sequences with V and J called. These copies leave out some clones; in studies compared against another copy, an unresolved V gene accounts for under half, and the cause of the remainder is not known. The sample table shows more than 95,000 clones, and roughly 60% are seen once. More than 25% of the sample is held by the ten biggest clonotypes. The time point label, as the study defines it: around 28 days on oral tofacitinib. Sample treatment or condition, as interpreted from the label and publication: oral pan-JAK inhibitor, 5-10 mg twice daily.

The material was CD8+ T cells sorted from blood, obtained at week 4, from a patient treated with tofacitinib. The source of these receptors is a human donor with alopecia areata.

This sequence joins TRBV2 and TRBJ1-2; 8 bases line up with TRBD1. The germline gives CDR1 SNHLY, CDR2 FYNNEI. The CDR3 is 14 residues long. Trimming removed 6 bases from V and 4 bases from J; junction bases left unmatched: 7. The CDR3 sequence: CASRAGGDGYGYTF. For the CDR3, the DNA is TGTGCCAGCAGAGCAGGGGGCGACGGCTATGGCTACACCTTC.

The V call is TRBV7-9, the J call TRBJ2-5; no clear D gene. Germline CDR1 and CDR2: SEHNR and FQNEAQ (reference sequence). Deletions cut 2 bases from V and 2 bases from J, with 6 bases between. The CDR3 contains 13 residues. CDR3 nucleotide sequence: TGTGCCAGCAGCTTAAGCCATCAAGAGACCCAGTACTTC. Protein sequence: CASSLSHQETQYF.

V gene TRBV7-2 combines with J gene TRBJ2-5; D perhaps matches TRBD2 (5 bases). This CDR3 region has 15 residues. Trimming took off 0 bases at V and 5 bases at J, with 13 bases between the two ends. In germline, CDR1 is SGHTA, CDR2 FQGNSA. The CDR3 loop is CASSLAVSGVETQYF. CDR3 in DNA: TGTGCCAGCAGCTTAGCGGTTTCCGGGGTGGAGACCCAGTACTTC.

CDR3: CSVEDGWNTEAFF. The CDR3 nucleotides read TGCAGCGTTGAAGACGGGTGGAACACTGAAGCTTTCTTT. This chain uses TRBV29-1 with TRBJ1-1, with unresolved D. This CDR3 spans 13 amino acids. V shed 0 bases and J shed 1 base, with 6 bases lying between them. Germline V gene sequence: CDR1 SQVTM, CDR2 ANQGSEA.

This clone was counted a few times. This rearrangement joins TRBV29-1 to TRBJ2-7; D not certain. Deletions cut 0 bases from V and 1 base from J, with 13 bases between. Germline-derived CDR1 and CDR2 are SQVTM and ANQGSEA. CDR3 size: 15 residues. CDR3 sequence: CSVEDQVDGSYEQYF. Written as DNA, the CDR3 is TGCAGCGTTGAAGATCAAGTGGACGGATCCTACGAGCAGTACTTC.

The V and J genes are TRBV7-3 and TRBJ2-1; D unresolved. CDR3 length: 15 residues. From germline, CDR1 is SGHTA and CDR2 FQGTGA. V gave up 0 bases and J gave up 4 bases, with 10 bases separating them. The CDR3 coding sequence is TGTGCCAGCAGCTTAACGGAATCTGCTTACAATGAGCAGTTCTTC. Protein sequence: CASSLTESAYNEQFF.

CDR3: CSVELSSNYGYTF. The CDR3 nucleotides read TGCAGCGTTGAACTGAGTTCTAACTATGGCTACACCTTC. This rearrangement joins TRBV29-1 to TRBJ1-2; no clear D gene. CDR3 length: 13 residues. Germline lookup yields CDR1 SQVTM and CDR2 ANQGSEA. Trimming took 2 bases from V and 0 from J, leaving 7 bases between them.

This clone has more than one count but fewer than ten. V and J are TRBV6-1 and TRBJ1-1; D call uncertain. The CDR3 extends over 15 amino acids. Germline loops: CDR1 MNHNS, CDR2 SASEGT. Between the trimmed V and J ends, which lost 2 bases and 1 base, there was a span of 11 bases. CDR3 sequence (DNA): TGTGCCAGCAGTGAAACGGGCAGCCAGAACACTGAAGCTTTCTTT. Residues: CASSETGSQNTEAFF.

This sequence joins TRBV30 and TRBJ2-3; TRBD2 is a possible D gene (7 bases). CDR1 GTSNPN and CDR2 SVGIG come from the germline V gene (reference sequence). V dropped 8 bases and J dropped 3 bases, with 18 bases sitting between them. The CDR3 is made up of 14 amino acids. The CDR3 region is CAGLPGGITDTQYF. The CDR3 DNA reads TGTGCCGGGCTGCCGGGGGGCATTACAGATACGCAGTATTTT.

The V call is TRBV9, the J call TRBJ2-1; no firm D call. The CDR3 runs 15 residues. The germline CDR1 and CDR2 sequences are SGDLS and YYNGEE. V lost 0 bases to trimming and J lost 2 bases, with 9 bases between them. CDR3 DNA sequence: TGTGCCAGCAGCGTAGACCCAGGTACCTACAATGAGCAGTTCTTC. This sequence encodes CASSVDPGTYNEQFF.

The chain links TRBV7-9 to TRBJ2-7, with 7 bases lining up with TRBD1. Germline CDR1 SEHNR, CDR2 FQNEAQ (reference sequence). The CDR3 is made up of 13 amino acids. Trimming at V came to 9 bases and at J to 2 bases, leaving 7 bases not matched to a gene. The CDR3 DNA reads TGTGCCAGTTCCAGGGGACAGCCCTACGAGCAGTACTTC. This sequence encodes CASSRGQPYEQYF.

This clone was found once. The chain combines TRBV20-1 with TRBJ1-2, with D unclear. The CDR3 sequence is 9 residues long. Deletions cut 5 bases from V and 3 bases from J, with 1 base between. Looked up from germline, CDR1 is DFQATT and CDR2 is SNEGSKA (reference sequence). In DNA, the CDR3 is TGCAGTGCTCACTATGGCTACACCTTC. Translating it yields CSAHYGYTF.

The rearrangement uses TRBV30 and TRBJ2-1; 11 bases agree with TRBD2. Germline CDR1 reads GTSNPN; CDR2 reads SVGIG (reference sequence). The ends lost 2 bases at V and 10 bases at J; junction bases unmatched: 7. This CDR3 is built from 14 residues. This chain's CDR3 is CAWSLLAGELEQFF. CDR3 nucleotide sequence: TGTGCCTGGAGTCTACTAGCGGGGGAATTAGAGCAGTTCTTC.

The CDR3 DNA sequence: TGTGCCAGCTCACCAGGGACAGGGGGGCACGAGCAGTACTTC. It specifies CASSPGTGGHEQYF. The genes are TRBV18 and TRBJ2-7; the match to TRBD1 covers 11 bases. The V gene's germline CDR1 is KGHSH and CDR2 LQKENI. CDR3 length: 14 residues. With 2 bases clipped from V and 5 bases from J, the junction kept 2 bases outside the gene matches. The variable domain in full, with the rest retrieved from reference TRBV18 and TRBJ2-7, is NAGVMQNPRHLVRRRGQEARLRCSPMKGHSHVYWYRQLPEEGLKFMVYLQKENIIDESGMPKERFSAEFPKEGPSILRIQQVVRGDSAAYFCASSPGTGGHEQYFGPGTRLTVT.

The genes are TRBV29-1 and TRBJ1-1, with TRBD1 as a possible D gene (6 bases). This CDR3 has 14 amino acids. Germline V lookup: CDR1 SQVTM, CDR2 ANQGSEA. V was pared by 7 bases and J by 0 bases, with 15 bases between. This chain's CDR3 is CSATQGSLNTEAFF. The CDR3 DNA is TGCAGCGCTACACAGGGATCGTTGAACACTGAAGCTTTCTTT.

The J gene is TRBJ2-5, the V gene TRBV28; the D is unclear. The germline gives CDR1 MDHEN, CDR2 SYDVKM. V lost 0 bases and J lost 5, with 7 bases in between. The CDR3 consists of 13 residues. CDR3 DNA: TGTGCCAGCAGTTTATGGGTTCGGGAGACCCAGTACTTC. This encodes CASSLWVRETQYF.

This clone was counted a few times. This chain joins TRBV30 and TRBJ2-7; 10 nucleotides align to TRBD1. The J segment lost 5 bases and the V segment lost 4 bases, leaving 5 bases of the junction unmatched. CDR3 size: 13 residues. CDR1 and CDR2 (germline): GTSNPN, SVGIG (reference sequence). CDR3 protein: CAWNWDRGNEQYF. CDR3 DNA: TGTGCCTGGAATTGGGACAGGGGAAACGAGCAGTACTTC. Filled out from reference TRBV30 and TRBJ2-7, the complete variable domain reads SQTIHQWPATLVQPVGSPLSLECTVEGTSNPNLYWYRQAAGRGLQLLFYSVGIGQISSEVPQNLSASRPQDRQFILSSKKLLLSDSGFYLCAWNWDRGNEQYFGPGTRLTVT.

The rearrangement links TRBV29-1 to TRBJ1-2; D unresolved. Germline values: CDR1 SQVTM, CDR2 ANQGSEA. Between the trimmed V and J ends, which lost 7 bases and 12 bases, there was a span of 18 bases. The CDR3 sequence is 11 residues long. The CDR3, as DNA: TGCAGCGCCGCGGACCCTATCGGGGACACCTTC. This translates into CSAADPIGDTF. The full variable domain, its missing parts supplied by reference TRBV29-1 and TRBJ1-2, is SAVISQKPSRDICQRGTSLTIQCQVDSQVTMMFWYRQQPGQSLTLIATANQGSEATYESGFVIDKFPISRPNLTFSTLTVSNMSPEDSSIYLCSAADPIGDTFGSGTRLTVV.

The chain carries TRBV19 and TRBJ2-7; D gene unclear. Germline-derived CDR1 and CDR2 are LNHDA and SQIVND (reference sequence). The CDR3 runs 13 residues. V was shortened by 3 bases and J by 0 bases, with 6 bases between the two germline ends. CDR3 residues: CASSMSVSYEQYF. The CDR3 nucleotides read TGTGCCAGTAGTATGAGTGTCTCCTACGAGCAGTACTTC.

This clone was seen a handful of times. The chain links TRBV29-1 to TRBJ1-2; perhaps TRBD1 as D (5 bases). The germline V and J ends were trimmed by 7 bases and 4 bases, with 28 bases remaining between them. The germline CDR1 and CDR2 sequences are SQVTM and ANQGSEA. This CDR3 has 17 residues. The CDR3 coding sequence is TGCAGCGCGAGGGACGGGTTCGTACCCGGTGGATCCTATGGCTACACCTTC. This encodes CSARDGFVPGGSYGYTF.

The genes are TRBV29-1 and TRBJ2-1, with D perhaps matching TRBD2 (6 bases). V lost 1 base to trimming and J lost 2 bases, with 18 bases between them. Germline V CDR1 and CDR2: SQVTM, ANQGSEA. This CDR3 contains 17 residues. In DNA, the CDR3 is TGCAGCGTTGAAGGGGCCGCTTCGGGGGAGACCTACAATGAGCAGTTCTTC. Translating it yields CSVEGAASGETYNEQFF.

This clone occurred a few times. The chain employs TRBV19 and TRBJ2-2; D ambiguous. The ends were cut back, 6 bases at V and 1 base at J, with 9 bases in the middle. This CDR3 has 14 residues. From germline, CDR1 is LNHDA and CDR2 SQIVND (reference sequence). The CDR3 nucleotides read TGTGCCAGTAGAGAAGTACAGAACACCGGGGAGCTGTTTTTT. Translating it yields CASREVQNTGELFF.

V gene TRBV19 combines with J gene TRBJ2-1, with D perhaps assigned TRBD1 or TRBD2 (9 bases each). The V gene lost 3 bases and the J gene lost 0 bases, with 15 bases spanning the gap. This CDR3 has 17 amino acids. CDR1 and CDR2 (germline): LNHDA, SQIVND (reference sequence). The CDR3: CASSILAGQGSYNEQFF. In DNA form, the CDR3 reads TGTGCCAGTAGTATTCTAGCGGGACAGGGCTCCTACAATGAGCAGTTCTTC.

About this clone: In the same sample, other DNA sequences code for this CDR3. CDR3 coding DNA: TGTGCCTGGGGGTCCTACGAGCAGTACTTC. Protein product: CAWGSYEQYF. J is TRBJ2-7 and V is TRBV30; no firm D call. The CDR3 length is 10 residues. The germline CDR1 and CDR2 sequences are GTSNPN and SVGIG (reference sequence). V was cut by 5 bases and J by 1 base, with 3 bases left in between.

This clone was counted between two and nine times. This chain joins TRBV29-1 and TRBJ2-7; D unclear. CDR1 and CDR2 from the germline V gene are SQVTM and ANQGSEA. The CDR3 length is 12 residues. V shed 8 bases and J shed 6 bases, with 17 bases lying between them. The CDR3 DNA sequence: TGCAGCTCCTTTGACACGGTCGGCGAGCAGTACTTC. It yields the protein CSSFDTVGEQYF.

The J gene is TRBJ2-3, the V gene TRBV6-5; D assignment may be TRBD1 or TRBD2 (6 bases each). In germline, CDR1 is MNHEY, CDR2 SVGAGI. V lost 2 bases, J lost 0 bases, and 12 bases lay in between. This CDR3 is 16 amino acids long. This CDR3 is CASSYRGDSSTDTQYF. The DNA for the CDR3 is TGTGCCAGCAGTTACAGGGGGGATTCTAGCACAGATACGCAGTATTTT.

This clone was observed a single time. The CDR3 region has the DNA TGTGCCTGGAGGGAGGGGACGTTGAACACTGAAGCTTTCTTT. This codes for CAWREGTLNTEAFF. This chain joins TRBV30 and TRBJ1-1, with D possibly being TRBD1 (5 bases). The V end lost 3 bases, the J end lost 0 bases, and 11 bases lay between the germline ends. The V gene's germline CDR1 is GTSNPN and CDR2 SVGIG (reference sequence). The CDR3 has 14 amino acids.

J is TRBJ2-7 and V is TRBV4-1; TRBD1 matches 10 bases. The V segment lost 0 bases and the J segment 7 bases; nucleotides outside the gene matches: 3. Germline CDR1 MGHRA, CDR2 YSYEKL. The CDR3 has 14 residues. The CDR3 is CASSQEDRGQEQYF. The CDR3 nucleotides are TGCGCCAGCAGCCAAGAAGACAGGGGGCAGGAGCAGTACTTC.